Listed below are T cell receptor beta chains from one sample, sequenced in a study of cytomegalovirus exposure and HLA in healthy donors. Profiling relied on immunoSEQ multiplex PCR, and the TCRdb table lists in-frame clones only, not all of them. This table holds more than 95,000 clones, approximately 75% found once. The sequencing sample was made of PBMCs. These receptors came from a woman in her 70s in good health and CMV-seropositive. Both conserved end residues are part of each CDR3. The D gene is left open where the match is weak. Some rows mark clone size as missing; the rest say once, few, many or name a class of expanded clone.

clone_size: .; cdr3_length: 13; v_call: TRBV10-1; j_call: TRBJ1-1; d_call: TRBD1; cdr3_nt: TGCGCCAGCAGTCGACAGGGGAACACTGAAGCTTTCTTT; cdr3_aa: CASSRQGNTEAFF
clone_size: .; cdr3_length: 13; v_call: TRBV14; j_call: TRBJ2-2; d_call: .; cdr3_nt: TGTGCCAGCAGCCAAGACCTCACCGGGGAGCTGTTTTTT; cdr3_aa: CASSQDLTGELFF
clone_size: .; cdr3_length: 15; v_call: TRBV28; j_call: TRBJ1-5; d_call: .; cdr3_nt: TGTGCCAGCAGAAATGGGGGGGATAGCAATCAGCCCCAGCATTTT; cdr3_aa: CASRNGGDSNQPQHF
clone_size: .; cdr3_length: 15; v_call: TRBV29-1; j_call: TRBJ2-7; d_call: TRBD1; cdr3_nt: TGCAGCGCCCGACCAGCCGGGACAGGGGGCTACGAGCAGTACTTC; cdr3_aa: CSARPAGTGGYEQYF
clone_size: .; cdr3_length: 15; v_call: TRBV28; j_call: TRBJ2-7; d_call: .; cdr3_nt: TGTGCCAGCAGTTTAGGTAGTTCGGGGACATACGAGCAGTACTTC; cdr3_aa: CASSLGSSGTYEQYF
clone_size: .; cdr3_length: 14; v_call: TRBV7-2; j_call: TRBJ1-5; d_call: .; cdr3_nt: TGTGCCAGCAGCTTAGTTCATAGCAATCAGCCCCAGCATTTT; cdr3_aa: CASSLVHSNQPQHF
clone_size: few; cdr3_length: 13; v_call: TRBV28; j_call: TRBJ1-5; d_call: TRBD1; cdr3_nt: TGTGCCAGCAGTCCTCAGGGGGACAAGTCCCAGCATTTT; cdr3_aa: CASSPQGDKSQHF
clone_size: .; cdr3_length: 16; v_call: TRBV28; j_call: TRBJ1-2; d_call: .; cdr3_nt: TGTGCCAGCAGTCCCCTCGTCGGGGGACTTGACTATGGCTACACCTTC; cdr3_aa: CASSPLVGGLDYGYTF
clone_size: .; cdr3_length: 13; v_call: TRBV5-1; j_call: TRBJ2-2; d_call: TRBD2; cdr3_nt: TGCGCCAGCAGCCTCATGGGGAGCGGGGACCTGTTTTTT; cdr3_aa: CASSLMGSGDLFF
clone_size: few; cdr3_length: 15; v_call: TRBV5-1; j_call: TRBJ1-1; d_call: .; cdr3_nt: TGCGCCAGCAGCTTGGGACAGCGAGTGAACACTGAAGCTTTCTTT; cdr3_aa: CASSLGQRVNTEAFF
clone_size: .; cdr3_length: 14; v_call: TRBV5-1; j_call: TRBJ2-3; d_call: TRBD1; cdr3_nt: TGCGCCAGCAGCTTGGGGACAGGTCAGATGCCGCAGTATTTT; cdr3_aa: CASSLGTGQMPQYF
clone_size: .; cdr3_length: 14; v_call: TRBV5-8; j_call: TRBJ1-2; d_call: .; cdr3_nt: TGTGCCAGCAGCTTGGAACGGGGGGTCCGTGGCTACACCTTC; cdr3_aa: CASSLERGVRGYTF
clone_size: .; cdr3_length: 15; v_call: TRBV5-4; j_call: TRBJ2-1; d_call: .; cdr3_nt: TGTGCCAGCAGCTTGGGGACTAATACCTACAATGAGCAGTTCTTC; cdr3_aa: CASSLGTNTYNEQFF
clone_size: .; cdr3_length: 14; v_call: TRBV7-8; j_call: TRBJ2-1; d_call: .; cdr3_nt: TGTGCCAGCAGCTACAGATGGCTCTACAATGAGCAGTTCTTC; cdr3_aa: CASSYRWLYNEQFF
clone_size: .; cdr3_length: 15; v_call: TRBV4-1; j_call: TRBJ2-5; d_call: .; cdr3_nt: TGCGCCAGCAGCCAAGATGGCGGCAACCAAGAGACCCAGTACTTC; cdr3_aa: CASSQDGGNQETQYF
clone_size: .; cdr3_length: 16; v_call: TRBV27; j_call: TRBJ2-1; d_call: TRBD2; cdr3_nt: TGTGCCAGCAGTTTCCGACTAGCGGGGGGAAACAATGAGCAGTTCTTC; cdr3_aa: CASSFRLAGGNNEQFF
clone_size: .; cdr3_length: 16; v_call: TRBV18; j_call: TRBJ2-2; d_call: .; cdr3_nt: TGTGCCAGCTCACGCGGTCCTGATTGGGTCACCGGGGAGCTGTTTTTT; cdr3_aa: CASSRGPDWVTGELFF
clone_size: .; cdr3_length: 11; v_call: TRBV2; j_call: TRBJ2-5; d_call: .; cdr3_nt: TGTGCCAGCAGTGGAGAGGAGACCCAGTACTTC; cdr3_aa: CASSGEETQYF
clone_size: .; cdr3_length: 14; v_call: TRBV6-5; j_call: TRBJ2-7; d_call: .; cdr3_nt: TGTGCCAGCACACCAGGCAGGGGATCCTACGAGCAGTACTTC; cdr3_aa: CASTPGRGSYEQYF
clone_size: .; cdr3_length: 15; v_call: TRBV28; j_call: TRBJ2-3; d_call: TRBD1; cdr3_nt: TGTGCCAGCAGAGCGGGACAGGGGGCGTCAGATACGCAGTATTTT; cdr3_aa: CASRAGQGASDTQYF